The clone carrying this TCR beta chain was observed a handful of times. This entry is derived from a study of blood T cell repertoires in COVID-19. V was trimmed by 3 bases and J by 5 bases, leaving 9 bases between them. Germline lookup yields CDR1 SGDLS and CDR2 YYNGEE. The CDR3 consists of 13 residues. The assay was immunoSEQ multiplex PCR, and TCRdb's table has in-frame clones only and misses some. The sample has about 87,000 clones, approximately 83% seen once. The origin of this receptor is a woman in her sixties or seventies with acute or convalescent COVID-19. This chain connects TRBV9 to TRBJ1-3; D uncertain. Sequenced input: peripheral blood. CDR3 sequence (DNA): TGTGCCAGCAGCGCGGGTTATCGAAACACCATATATTTT. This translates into CASSAGYRNTIYF.